The count of the clone carrying this T cell receptor (beta chain) is one. The data originate from a study of blood T cell repertoires in COVID-19. Across the whole study: Acute-phase and convalescent COVID-19 samples originated in the United States, Italy and Spain. Sources were T cells, B-cell-depleted T cells, or PBMCs; the material itself was cDNA or gDNA.

This CDR3 contains 15 residues. V shed 0 bases and J shed 0 bases, with 8 bases lying between them. Per the germline V gene, CDR1 is MNHEY and CDR2 is SVGEGT. TCRdb's copy holds only in-frame clones and misses some; the assay was immunoSEQ multiplex PCR. The profile shows some 260,000 clones, approximately 91% of them singletons. The sample consisted of peripheral blood. The V and J genes are TRBV6-2 or TRBV6-3 and TRBJ2-5, with D unclear. The clonotype originates from a woman aged 25 to 39 with acute or convalescent COVID-19. CDR3 nucleotide sequence: TGTGCCAGCAGTTACTCAGACCGGGACCAAGAGACCCAGTACTTC. Protein: CASSYSDRDQETQYF.